Presented here are 31 T cell receptor beta chains from one specimen sequenced in a study of blood T cell repertoires in COVID-19. Sequenced by immunoSEQ multiplex PCR; TCRdb stores in-frame clones only, minus some. Among some 220,000 clones, approximately 78% were seen once, and the ten largest hold approximately 5%. Sequenced sample: peripheral blood. Source of these receptors: a woman between 65 and 79 years old with COVID-19, enrolled during active disease.

This chain links TRBV5-4 with TRBJ2-1, with 11 positions matching TRBD2. The CDR3 is 16 residues long. From germline, CDR1 is SGHNT and CDR2 YYREEE (reference sequence). V lost 4 bases to trimming and J lost 4 bases; unmatched junction nucleotides: 7. The CDR3 sequence is CASSARLAGSYNEQFF. The CDR3 DNA follows: TGTGCCAGCAGCGCCAGACTAGCGGGATCGTACAATGAGCAGTTCTTC.

The V call is TRBV2, the J call TRBJ1-5; D unresolved. The V gene lost 4 bases and the J gene lost 0 bases, with 7 bases spanning the gap. This CDR3 comprises 14 residues. Germline V gives CDR1 SNHLY, CDR2 FYNNEI. CDR3 amino acids: CASSVYSSNQPQHF. The CDR3 DNA reads as TGTGCCAGCAGTGTCTACTCTAGCAATCAGCCCCAGCATTTT.

This chain uses TRBV18 with TRBJ1-1; 7 positions agree with TRBD1. V dropped 3 bases and J dropped 4; count of bases not matched to a gene: 8. Per germline, CDR1 KGHSH and CDR2 LQKENI. This CDR3 comprises 15 residues. The DNA of the CDR3 is TGTGCCAGCTCACCCAAGAGGGGGCTCAGCACTGAAGCTTTCTTT. This translates into CASSPKRGLSTEAFF.

The chain carries TRBV24-1 and TRBJ1-4; the D is unclear. V was shortened by 6 bases and J by 7 bases, with 11 bases between the two germline ends. Looked up from germline, CDR1 is KGHDR and CDR2 is SFDVKD. The CDR3 runs 13 residues. Written as DNA, the CDR3 is TGTGCCACCAGTATGGCAGGACTTGAAAAACTGTTTTTT. It yields the protein CATSMAGLEKLFF.

This clone has more than one count but fewer than ten. The gene calls are TRBV24-1 and TRBJ2-1; 11 bases agree with TRBD2. V was clipped by 5 bases and J by 3 bases; unmatched bases: 2. Germline V lookup: CDR1 KGHDR, CDR2 SFDVKD. The CDR3 totals 15 residues. CDR3 sequence (DNA): TGTGCCACCAGTGCTAGCGGGAGGTACTACAATGAGCAGTTCTTC. It is translated as CATSASGRYYNEQFF.

The J gene is TRBJ1-6, the V gene TRBV7-9; the D is unclear. This CDR3 has 15 amino acids. Germline V gene lookup returns CDR1 SEHNR and CDR2 FQNEAQ (reference sequence). The V end was cut by 1 base, the J end by 7 bases, with 11 bases between. The CDR3 DNA sequence: TGTGCCAGCAGCTTAGTGGCGGGGAAAAATTCACCCCTCCACTTT. Protein product: CASSLVAGKNSPLHF.

The chain combines TRBV5-1 with TRBJ1-2; maybe TRBD1 (5 bases). V gave up 4 bases and J gave up 1 base, with 8 bases separating them. The CDR3 runs to 13 residues. Germline V gives CDR1 SGHRS, CDR2 YFSETQ. As DNA, the CDR3 is TGCGCCAGCAGCGTGCAGGGTAACTATGGCTACACCTTC. This codes for CASSVQGNYGYTF.

The rearrangement uses TRBV28 and TRBJ1-2; 8 bases fit TRBD1. CDR1 is MDHEN, CDR2 SYDVKM, per germline. The CDR3 sequence is 13 residues long. The V gene end was trimmed by 5 bases and the J gene end by 5 bases; junction bases not matched to a gene: 4. CDR3 region: CASSRQGFYGYTF. The DNA of the CDR3 is TGTGCCAGCAGTCGACAGGGGTTTTATGGCTACACCTTC.

The chain has TRBV29-1 and TRBJ1-1; D is unclear. The germline gives CDR1 SQVTM, CDR2 ANQGSEA. This CDR3 is 14 amino acids long. The germline V and J ends were trimmed by 1 base and 5 bases, with 14 bases remaining between them. In DNA form, the CDR3 reads TGCAGCGTTGAAGGACTTCTTAGGAGGACTGAAGCTTTCTTT. Translated, it gives CSVEGLLRRTEAFF.

The chain combines TRBV28 with TRBJ2-2, with 10 bases lining up with TRBD2. The CDR3 has 15 amino acids. From germline, CDR1 is MDHEN and CDR2 SYDVKM. J was trimmed by 4 bases and V by 8 bases; bases with no gene match: 7. DNA of the CDR3: TGTGCCAGCGAAACTAGCGGGATTTCCACCGGGGAGCTGTTTTTT. Protein sequence: CASETSGISTGELFF. Complete variable domain (other parts from reference TRBV28 and TRBJ2-2): DVKVTQSSRYLVKRTGEKVFLECVQDMDHENMFWYRQDPGLGLRLIYFSYDVKMKEKGDIPEGYSVSREKKERFSLILESASTNQTSMYLCASETSGISTGELFFGEGSRLTVL.

The chain has TRBV3-1 (or the pseudogene TRBV3-2) and TRBJ2-7, with a possible D match to TRBD1 (5 bases). Deletions cut 5 bases from V and 6 bases from J, with 14 bases between. In germline, CDR1 is LGHDT, CDR2 YNNKEL (reference sequence). This CDR3 contains 13 residues. The CDR3: CASSFHQGPEQYF. The CDR3 nucleotides are TGTGCCAGCAGCTTCCACCAGGGCCCCGAGCAGTACTTC.

With regard to this clone: One end of the junction does not line up with germline, which may come from a read error. V usage is TRBV2 and J usage is TRBJ1-6; D remains ambiguous. Germline-derived CDR1 and CDR2 are SNHLY and FYNNEI. The CDR3 length is 13 residues. Here the CDR3 reads CASSDSFNSPLHF. CDR3 bases: TGTGCCAGCAGCGACTCCTTTAATTCACCCCTCCACTTT.

This clone was counted a few times. This rearrangement joins TRBV5-1 to TRBJ2-5, with 11 bases fitting TRBD2. CDR1 and CDR2 (germline): SGHRS, YFSETQ. The V segment lost 3 bases and the J segment 5 bases; nucleotides outside the gene matches: 6. This CDR3 comprises 15 residues. The CDR3 reads CASSSGLAVGETQYF. DNA of the CDR3: TGCGCCAGCAGCTCGGGACTAGCGGTCGGGGAGACCCAGTACTTC. Based on the CDR3 plus reference TRBV5-1 and TRBJ2-5, the full variable domain is KAGVTQTPRYLIKTRGQQVTLSCSPISGHRSVSWYQQTPGQGLQFLFEYFSETQRNKGNFPGRFSGRQFSNSRSEMNVSTLELGDSALYLCASSSGLAVGETQYFGPGTRLLVL.

This clone came up once. The chain joins TRBV27 to TRBJ1-1, with TRBD1 matching over 7 bases. The V gene end was trimmed by 4 bases and the J gene end by 2 bases; junction bases not matched to a gene: 7. CDR3 size: 15 residues. Germline CDR1 and CDR2: MNHEY and SMNVEV (reference sequence). The CDR3 DNA sequence: TGTGCCAGCAGTTCACGACAGGGTATTAACACTGAAGCTTTCTTT. This codes for CASSSRQGINTEAFF.

This clone was seen more than once but under ten times. The V and J genes are TRBV2 and TRBJ2-7, with TRBD1 matching 9 bases. CDR3 length: 17 amino acids. Germline V lookup: CDR1 SNHLY, CDR2 FYNNEI. V trimming: 1 base; J trimming: 2 bases; junction bases outside the gene matches: 9. The CDR3 loop reads CASSEVGVGTGPYEQYF. For the CDR3, the DNA is TGTGCCAGCAGTGAAGTTGGGGTTGGGACAGGGCCCTACGAGCAGTACTTC.

The V gene is TRBV2, the J gene TRBJ1-2; D remains unclear. V lost 1 base to trimming and J lost 10 bases, with 16 bases between them. The CDR3 consists of 14 residues. Germline loops: CDR1 SNHLY, CDR2 FYNNEI. The CDR3 reads CASSEVRTNLDYTF. CDR3 DNA: TGTGCCAGCAGTGAAGTGAGGACTAACTTGGACTACACCTTC.

The chain carries TRBV2 and TRBJ2-5; 9 nucleotides agree with TRBD2. V lost 7 bases and J lost 4; bases outside the gene matches: 22. The CDR3 is made up of 19 amino acids. Germline V gives CDR1 SNHLY, CDR2 FYNNEI. DNA for the CDR3: TGTGCCAGCACAGCTCTGTCTTGGGCGGGAGGGCCGACGGGAGAGACCCAGTACTTC. Residues: CASTALSWAGGPTGETQYF.

The genes are TRBV24-1 and TRBJ2-7; 7 bases map to TRBD1. From germline, CDR1 is KGHDR and CDR2 SFDVKD. V lost 3 bases and J lost 0; bases outside the gene matches: 10. CDR3 length: 17 amino acids. The CDR3 sequence: CATSDLPRPGGSYEQYF. CDR3 DNA sequence: TGTGCCACCAGTGATCTCCCTAGGCCAGGGGGCTCCTACGAGCAGTACTTC.

The J gene is TRBJ1-2, the V gene TRBV28; D gene uncertain. The V gene's germline CDR1 is MDHEN and CDR2 SYDVKM. V lost 6 bases and J 7 bases, leaving 18 bases between the germline ends. The CDR3 sequence is 14 residues long. CDR3 protein: CASSQVEQLFGYTF. Here the CDR3 DNA reads TGTGCCAGCAGCCAGGTCGAGCAGCTTTTTGGCTACACCTTC.

This clone was observed a few times. The V and J genes are TRBV19 and TRBJ2-7, with 10 positions matching TRBD1. CDR3 length: 13 residues. The germline CDR1 and CDR2 sequences are LNHDA and SQIVND (reference sequence). V gave up 8 bases and J gave up 7 bases; unmatched junction bases: 8. CDR3 DNA sequence: TGTGCCAGTGGCCGGGACAGGGGTGTGGAGCAGTACTTC. As protein: CASGRDRGVEQYF. Drawing the rest from reference TRBV19 and TRBJ2-7, the complete variable domain is DGGITQSPKYLFRKEGQNVTLSCEQNLNHDAMYWYRQDPGQGLRLIYYSQIVNDFQKGDIAEGYSVSREKKESFPLTVTSAQKNPTAFYLCASGRDRGVEQYFGPGTRLTVT.

The V gene is TRBV19, the J gene TRBJ2-1; D is perhaps TRBD2 (5 bases). The CDR3 is 15 amino acids. V was cut by 7 bases and J by 0 bases, with 13 bases left in between. Germline V gene lookup returns CDR1 LNHDA and CDR2 SQIVND (reference sequence). The CDR3 loop is CASTISGSSYNEQFF. CDR3 DNA sequence: TGTGCCAGTACCATATCGGGGAGCTCCTACAATGAGCAGTTCTTC.

The chain carries TRBV29-1 and TRBJ2-1; D perhaps matches TRBD2 (6 bases). CDR1 is SQVTM, CDR2 ANQGSEA, per germline. The CDR3 consists of 15 residues. Trimming left V 5 bases short and J 4 bases short, with 18 bases between. DNA of the CDR3: TGCAGCGTTTCCCGGGACTCCAAAAGGTACAATGAGCAGTTCTTC. The encoded protein is CSVSRDSKRYNEQFF.

This clone showed up just once. The gene calls are TRBV21-1 and TRBJ2-7; the D call of TRBD2 is as the table states it, not checked on the DNA. TRBV21-1 has pseudogene status. The CDR3 sequence is 17 residues long. In DNA, the CDR3 is TGTGCCAGCAGCAAAAGGACTAGCGGGATTCTCTCCTACGAGCAGTACTTC. Translation gives CASSKRTSGILSYEQYF.

The V and J genes are TRBV28 and TRBJ2-1, with a tentative D call TRBD2 (5 bases). V was cut by 7 bases and J by 2 bases, with 21 bases left in between. The CDR3 runs to 17 residues. The germline gives CDR1 MDHEN, CDR2 SYDVKM. The CDR3 region is CASTPIPDSRPYNEQFF. CDR3 nucleotides: TGTGCCAGCACGCCAATCCCGGACTCCAGACCCTACAATGAGCAGTTCTTC. The complete variable domain, with remaining parts taken from reference TRBV28 and TRBJ2-1, reads DVKVTQSSRYLVKRTGEKVFLECVQDMDHENMFWYRQDPGLGLRLIYFSYDVKMKEKGDIPEGYSVSREKKERFSLILESASTNQTSMYLCASTPIPDSRPYNEQFFGPGTRLTVL.

The gene calls are TRBV30 and TRBJ1-2, with D perhaps TRBD1 (5 bases). V gave up 3 bases and J gave up 6 bases, with 11 bases separating them. CDR1 is GTSNPN, CDR2 SVGIG, per germline (reference sequence). This CDR3 contains 12 residues. CDR3 bases: TGTGCCTGGAGCCAGGGTGAGGATGGCTACACCTTC. It encodes CAWSQGEDGYTF.

The rearrangement uses TRBV6-5 and TRBJ2-7; 13 bases align to TRBD2. Germline trimming cut 3 bases from V and 0 bases from J; bases unmatched to any gene: 2. From germline, CDR1 is MNHEY and CDR2 SVGAGI. The CDR3 has 16 amino acids. CDR3 protein: CASSYGLAGASYEQYF. The CDR3 DNA is TGTGCCAGCAGTTATGGACTAGCGGGAGCCTCCTACGAGCAGTACTTC.

The chain couples TRBV10-1 to TRBJ1-2, with TRBD1 as a possible D gene (6 bases). Germline V gene lookup returns CDR1 WNHNN and CDR2 SYGVQD (reference sequence). The CDR3 sequence is 15 residues long. Deletions cut 5 bases from V and 4 bases from J, with 17 bases between. CDR3 bases: TGCGCCAGCAGTACGGACAGCGACAATCCCTATGGCTACACCTTC. Translating gives CASSTDSDNPYGYTF.

The genes are TRBV19 and TRBJ2-6; 8 positions agree with TRBD2. The CDR3 sequence is 17 residues long. V dropped 3 bases and J dropped 2; count of bases not matched to a gene: 6. Germline loops: CDR1 LNHDA, CDR2 SQIVND (reference sequence). The CDR3 is CASSMLSGGPGANVLTF. The CDR3 bases are TGTGCCAGTAGTATGCTCTCGGGGGGGCCTGGGGCCAACGTCCTGACTTTC.

The chain uses TRBV24-1 and TRBJ2-1, with TRBD2 matching 11 bases. CDR3 length equals 16 residues. The V gene's germline CDR1 is KGHDR and CDR2 SFDVKD. V lost 3 bases to trimming and J lost 8 bases; unmatched junction nucleotides: 8. CDR3 sequence: CATSDQASGRSYEQFF. For the CDR3, the DNA is TGTGCCACCAGTGATCAAGCTAGCGGGAGGTCCTATGAGCAGTTCTTC.

This chain links TRBV2 with TRBJ1-1; possible D gene TRBD1, 5 bases. The germline V gene encodes CDR1 SNHLY and CDR2 FYNNEI. Trimming removed 3 bases at V and 1 base at J, with 9 bases between. The CDR3 covers 14 residues. The CDR3 coding sequence is TGTGCCAGCAGTGAGCAGGGCGGGAACACTGAAGCTTTCTTT. It yields the protein CASSEQGGNTEAFF.

This chain joins TRBV2 and TRBJ1-6; D is undetermined. Germline V gene lookup returns CDR1 SNHLY and CDR2 FYNNEI. Trimming shortened V by 6 bases and J by 7 bases, and 16 bases separated the two germline ends. CDR3 size: 15 residues. In DNA form, the CDR3 reads TGTGCCAGCAGATGGACGGGGTCTAACAATTCACCCCTCCACTTT. It encodes CASRWTGSNNSPLHF. The whole variable domain, remainder taken from reference TRBV2 and TRBJ1-6, is EPEVTQTPSHQVTQMGQEVILRCVPISNHLYFYWYRQILGQKVEFLVSFYNNEISEKSEIFDDQFSVERPDGSNFTLKIRSTKLEDSAMYFCASRWTGSNNSPLHFGNGTRLTVT.